Listed below are T cell receptor beta chains from one sample, sequenced in a study of regulatory T cells in long-lasting Graves disease. TCRdb used MiXCR to reprocess the multiplex PCR reads, holding one entry per CDR3 protein. Among 500,000 or so distinct CDR3 sequences listed, about 14% were seen once. Separately, the same data were catalogued under a study of T cells in Graves' hyperthyroidism and ophthalmopathy.

The sequencing here drew on peripheral blood mononuclear cells (PBMCs), taken at new diagnosis, from a patient treated with antithyroid drugs. These receptors came from a woman aged 45-65 years with Graves disease. Each CDR3 is given with its conserved first and last residue. Fields, in order: J gene, V gene, clone size, D gene, CDR3 DNA, CDR3 protein. A D gene is named only where the DNA matches it firmly. Expanded clones are given a class, and other clones once, few, many or no size at all.

J gene: TRBJ1-1
V gene: TRBV11-2
clone size: many
D gene: -
CDR3 DNA: TGTGCCAGCAGCTCACCGGGACACCCGAACACTGAAGCTTTCTTT
CDR3 protein: CASSSPGHPNTEAFF

J gene: TRBJ2-3
V gene: TRBV3-1
clone size: -
D gene: TRBD2
CDR3 DNA: TGTGCCTGCAGCCGCATGACTAGCGGGAACACAGATACGCGGTATTTT
CDR3 protein: CACSRMTSGNTDTRYF

J gene: TRBJ2-7
V gene: TRBV6-1
clone size: many
D gene: TRBD1
CDR3 DNA: TGTGCCAGCAGTCCCCGGGACAGGGGGCACGAGCAGTACTTC
CDR3 protein: CASSPRDRGHEQYF

J gene: TRBJ2-4
V gene: TRBV28
clone size: many
D gene: -
CDR3 DNA: TGTGCCAGCAGTTCCGTCCTAGGTAGAGTAGGAATAAACATTCAGTACTTC
CDR3 protein: CASSSVLGRVGINIQYF

J gene: TRBJ2-4
V gene: TRBV12-3/TRBV12-4
clone size: -
D gene: -
CDR3 DNA: TGTGCCAGCAGTTCACCGGACAGAGCCCAAAACATTCAGTACTTC
CDR3 protein: CASSSPDRAQNIQYF

J gene: TRBJ2-3
V gene: TRBV5-1
clone size: many
D gene: -
CDR3 DNA: TGCGCCAGCAGCCTGGAAGCGCCGAGGACAGATACGCAGTATTTT
CDR3 protein: CASSLEAPRTDTQYF

J gene: TRBJ2-7
V gene: TRBV28
clone size: many
D gene: -
CDR3 DNA: TGTGCCAGCAGTCTCATGGGAGCCTTTTACGAGCAGTACTTC
CDR3 protein: CASSLMGAFYEQYF

J gene: TRBJ2-1
V gene: TRBV2
clone size: many
D gene: -
CDR3 DNA: TGTGCCAGCAGCCCGATCCGCAATGAGCAGTTCTTC
CDR3 protein: CASSPIRNEQFF

J gene: TRBJ1-6
V gene: TRBV27
clone size: many
D gene: TRBD1
CDR3 DNA: TGTGCCAGCAGAAGGGAACAGGGGTCCTACTCCTATAATTCACCCCTCCACTTT
CDR3 protein: CASRREQGSYSYNSPLHF

J gene: TRBJ2-7
V gene: TRBV5-1
clone size: -
D gene: -
CDR3 DNA: TGCGCCAGCAGCCTAACTAACGGACAATACGAGCAGTACTTC
CDR3 protein: CASSLTNGQYEQYF

J gene: TRBJ2-2
V gene: TRBV3-1
clone size: -
D gene: -
CDR3 DNA: TGTGCCAGCAGCCATGTGACTAGGGGCACCGGGGAGCTGTTTTTT
CDR3 protein: CASSHVTRGTGELFF

J gene: TRBJ1-5
V gene: TRBV29-1
clone size: -
D gene: TRBD1
CDR3 DNA: TGCAGCGCCAAAGGACAGGGCCATCAGCCCCAGCATTTT
CDR3 protein: CSAKGQGHQPQHF

J gene: TRBJ1-1
V gene: TRBV7-2
clone size: few
D gene: -
CDR3 DNA: TGTGCCAGCAGCCCTTGGACAGCCGTTAACACTGAAGCTTTCTTT
CDR3 protein: CASSPWTAVNTEAFF

J gene: TRBJ2-3
V gene: TRBV12-3/TRBV12-4
clone size: many
D gene: TRBD1
CDR3 DNA: TGTGCCAGCAGCTCGGGGACAGGGTTGGTGGGTACGCAGTATTTT
CDR3 protein: CASSSGTGLVGTQYF

J gene: TRBJ2-7
V gene: TRBV5-1
clone size: many
D gene: TRBD2
CDR3 DNA: TGCGCCAGCAGCCTTTCGGCGGGAGGGACCGAGCAGTACTTC
CDR3 protein: CASSLSAGGTEQYF

J gene: TRBJ1-1
V gene: TRBV28
clone size: many
D gene: -
CDR3 DNA: TGTGCCAGCAACTCAAACACTGAAGCTTTCTTT
CDR3 protein: CASNSNTEAFF

J gene: TRBJ2-1
V gene: TRBV20-1
clone size: -
D gene: TRBD2
CDR3 DNA: TGCAGTGCTTCCACCACTAGCGGGAGCTATGAGCAGTTCTTC
CDR3 protein: CSASTTSGSYEQFF

J gene: TRBJ2-3
V gene: TRBV7-9
clone size: many
D gene: TRBD1
CDR3 DNA: TGTGCCAGCAGCTCACCAGTCCGGGACAGGGAAACGAATACGCAGTATTTT
CDR3 protein: CASSSPVRDRETNTQYF

J gene: TRBJ2-1
V gene: TRBV19
clone size: few
D gene: TRBD2
CDR3 DNA: TGTGCCAGTAGTATTGCGGGACTAGCGGAGTACAATGAGCAGTTCTTC
CDR3 protein: CASSIAGLAEYNEQFF

J gene: TRBJ1-5
V gene: TRBV6-1
clone size: few
D gene: -
CDR3 DNA: TGTGCCAGCAGGACGAATAGCAATCAGCCCCAGCATTTT
CDR3 protein: CASRTNSNQPQHF

J gene: TRBJ2-1
V gene: TRBV29-1
clone size: few
D gene: -
CDR3 DNA: TGCAGCGTTGGGGCCTGGAGGTCTACCTACAATGAGCAGTTCTTC
CDR3 protein: CSVGAWRSTYNEQFF

J gene: TRBJ2-2
V gene: TRBV5-1
clone size: few
D gene: TRBD2
CDR3 DNA: TGCGCCAGCAGCCTGGGGACTAGCTCGCCCGGGGAGCTGTTTTTT
CDR3 protein: CASSLGTSSPGELFF

J gene: TRBJ2-1
V gene: TRBV7-8
clone size: many
D gene: TRBD2
CDR3 DNA: TGTGCCAGCGGCGGACTAGCGGACGATGAGCAGTTCTTC
CDR3 protein: CASGGLADDEQFF

J gene: TRBJ1-2
V gene: TRBV28
clone size: many
D gene: -
CDR3 DNA: TGTGCCAGCACCTATTCTGGTGGTTGGGGCTACACCTTC
CDR3 protein: CASTYSGGWGYTF

J gene: TRBJ1-5
V gene: TRBV10-3
clone size: many
D gene: TRBD1
CDR3 DNA: TGTGCCATCAGTGAGTCGACAGGGACCAATCAGCCCCAGCATTTT
CDR3 protein: CAISESTGTNQPQHF

J gene: TRBJ2-3
V gene: TRBV28
clone size: -
D gene: -
CDR3 DNA: TGTGCCAGCGAGAACCCCGGCACAGATACGCAGTATTTT
CDR3 protein: CASENPGTDTQYF

J gene: TRBJ2-6
V gene: TRBV7-9
clone size: -
D gene: -
CDR3 DNA: TGTGCCAGCAGCTCAACAGGGCTAGGGGCCAACGTCCTGACTTTC
CDR3 protein: CASSSTGLGANVLTF

J gene: TRBJ1-1
V gene: TRBV5-1
clone size: many
D gene: -
CDR3 DNA: TGCGCCAGCAGCTTGGGACAGGTCAGGGGTGAAGCTTTCTTT
CDR3 protein: CASSLGQVRGEAFF

J gene: TRBJ2-7
V gene: TRBV28
clone size: few
D gene: TRBD2
CDR3 DNA: TGTGCCACCGGACTAGCGGGAGTCCACGAGCAGTACTTC
CDR3 protein: CATGLAGVHEQYF

J gene: TRBJ1-5
V gene: TRBV28
clone size: few
D gene: -
CDR3 DNA: TGTGCCAGCAACCCCCTCGGGGGCAATCAGCCCCAGCATTTT
CDR3 protein: CASNPLGGNQPQHF

J gene: TRBJ2-3
V gene: TRBV28
clone size: few
D gene: -
CDR3 DNA: TGTGCCAGCAGTTTATATCAGGGAGGAACAGATACGCAGTATTTT
CDR3 protein: CASSLYQGGTDTQYF

J gene: TRBJ2-1
V gene: TRBV29-1
clone size: many
D gene: -
CDR3 DNA: TGCAGCGCAGGCGGGATAGCAATGGCCTACAATGAGCAGTTCTTC
CDR3 protein: CSAGGIAMAYNEQFF

J gene: TRBJ2-2
V gene: TRBV28
clone size: few
D gene: TRBD2
CDR3 DNA: TGTGCCAGCGAATCCCCCGGGAGGGCCAGGAGGGAGCTGTTTTTT
CDR3 protein: CASESPGRARRELFF

J gene: TRBJ2-1
V gene: TRBV11-3
clone size: many
D gene: -
CDR3 DNA: TGTGCCAGCAGCACCCGACTGGACAATGAGCAGTTCTTC
CDR3 protein: CASSTRLDNEQFF

J gene: TRBJ2-3
V gene: TRBV2
clone size: many
D gene: -
CDR3 DNA: TGTGCCAGCAGTCCGACAGGCGGAAGGGGTACGCAGTATTTT
CDR3 protein: CASSPTGGRGTQYF

J gene: TRBJ1-4
V gene: TRBV9
clone size: many
D gene: -
CDR3 DNA: TGTGCCAGCAGCGTAGGAACGGGGGCAACTAATGAAAAACTGTTTTTT
CDR3 protein: CASSVGTGATNEKLFF

J gene: TRBJ1-4
V gene: TRBV30
clone size: many
D gene: TRBD1
CDR3 DNA: TGTGCCATCCGGGACAGGGTCGCTGAAAAACTGTTTTTT
CDR3 protein: CAIRDRVAEKLFF

J gene: TRBJ2-1
V gene: TRBV11-1
clone size: -
D gene: TRBD2
CDR3 DNA: TGTGCCAGCAGTCTTAGCGGGAGGCCGAATGAGCAGTCCTTC
CDR3 protein: CASSLSGRPNEQSF

J gene: TRBJ1-5
V gene: TRBV6-1
clone size: many
D gene: -
CDR3 DNA: TGTGCCAGCAAACGACAGAGCAATCAGCCCCAGCATTTT
CDR3 protein: CASKRQSNQPQHF

J gene: TRBJ2-1
V gene: TRBV19
clone size: few
D gene: TRBD2
CDR3 DNA: TGTGCCAGTAGACATACTAGCGGGGGGTTTAGCTCCTACAATGAGCAGTTCTTC
CDR3 protein: CASRHTSGGFSSYNEQFF

J gene: TRBJ1-5
V gene: TRBV11-2
clone size: many
D gene: -
CDR3 DNA: TGTGCCAGCAGCTCCTCTATAGGGCTCTCCAATCAGCCCCAGCATTTT
CDR3 protein: CASSSSIGLSNQPQHF

J gene: TRBJ2-7
V gene: TRBV6-1
clone size: many
D gene: -
CDR3 DNA: TGTGCCAGCATTACGGACCCCTACGAGCAGTACTTC
CDR3 protein: CASITDPYEQYF

J gene: TRBJ1-5
V gene: TRBV6-1
clone size: many
D gene: -
CDR3 DNA: TGTGCCAGCAGTGAAGCGCCTTATCCCCAGCATTTT
CDR3 protein: CASSEAPYPQHF

J gene: TRBJ2-6
V gene: TRBV5-1
clone size: few
D gene: -
CDR3 DNA: TGCGCCAGCAGCAGGACAGCCCGCTCTGGGGCCAACGTCCTGACTTTC
CDR3 protein: CASSRTARSGANVLTF

J gene: TRBJ2-3
V gene: TRBV5-1
clone size: few
D gene: -
CDR3 DNA: TGCGCCAGCAGCTTGGGGAGGGGCCTCTCGGCAGATACGCAGTATTTT
CDR3 protein: CASSLGRGLSADTQYF

J gene: TRBJ2-1
V gene: TRBV10-2
clone size: many
D gene: TRBD2
CDR3 DNA: TGCGCCAGCAGTGAGAGTGGGGGGGGTATAGCGGGAGAGTCCTACAATGAGCAGTTCTTC
CDR3 protein: CASSESGGGIAGESYNEQFF

J gene: TRBJ2-3
V gene: TRBV14
clone size: few
D gene: -
CDR3 DNA: TGTGCCAGCAGCCAAACACGGGTAGTTGCAGATACGCAGTATTTT
CDR3 protein: CASSQTRVVADTQYF

J gene: TRBJ1-5
V gene: TRBV9
clone size: -
D gene: -
CDR3 DNA: TGTGCCAGCAGCGCGTCTACAGGGTTCAATCAGCCCCAGCATTTT
CDR3 protein: CASSASTGFNQPQHF

J gene: TRBJ2-5
V gene: TRBV6-2/TRBV6-3
clone size: -
D gene: TRBD2
CDR3 DNA: TGTGCCAGCAGTTCCAACTCGGCGGGGGGCGGAGAGACCCAGTACTTC
CDR3 protein: CASSSNSAGGGETQYF

J gene: TRBJ2-7
V gene: TRBV2
clone size: -
D gene: TRBD2
CDR3 DNA: TGTGCCAGCAGGTCCTCCGGGACTAGCGGTACCTACGAGCAGTACTTC
CDR3 protein: CASRSSGTSGTYEQYF

J gene: TRBJ1-5
V gene: TRBV6-8
clone size: -
D gene: TRBD1
CDR3 DNA: TGTGCCAGCAGTGATACAGGGGGCGCCGGTCAGCCCCAGCATTTT
CDR3 protein: CASSDTGGAGQPQHF

J gene: TRBJ2-3
V gene: TRBV7-3
clone size: many
D gene: -
CDR3 DNA: TGTGCCAGCAGCCTCGGGACTCAGACAGATACGCAGTATTTT
CDR3 protein: CASSLGTQTDTQYF

J gene: TRBJ2-3
V gene: TRBV9
clone size: few
D gene: -
CDR3 DNA: TGTGCCAGCAGCGTAGGGACAAGCGTAGATACGCAGTATTTT
CDR3 protein: CASSVGTSVDTQYF

J gene: TRBJ2-5
V gene: TRBV9
clone size: few
D gene: TRBD2
CDR3 DNA: TGTGCCAGCAGCTTGAGCGGGAGGGCCCAAAGCTCCTACAATGAGCAGTACTTC
CDR3 protein: CASSLSGRAQSSYNEQYF

J gene: TRBJ1-3
V gene: TRBV18
clone size: few
D gene: -
CDR3 DNA: TGTGCCAGCTTACCGAGGGAAGGCTCTGGAAACACCATATATTTT
CDR3 protein: CASLPREGSGNTIYF

J gene: TRBJ1-2
V gene: TRBV28
clone size: -
D gene: -
CDR3 DNA: TGTGTCAGCAGTCCCCTATCCCCCTACTTCGATGGCTACACCTTC
CDR3 protein: CVSSPLSPYFDGYTF

J gene: TRBJ2-2
V gene: TRBV5-6
clone size: few
D gene: TRBD2
CDR3 DNA: TGTGCCAGCAGCTTGCCGGGGGACTACGCTAACACCGGGGAGCTGTTTTTT
CDR3 protein: CASSLPGDYANTGELFF

J gene: TRBJ1-3
V gene: TRBV20-1
clone size: -
D gene: -
CDR3 DNA: TGCAGTGCTAAACCCCGATTTCCAATCTGGTCTGGAAACACCATATATTTT
CDR3 protein: CSAKPRFPIWSGNTIYF

J gene: TRBJ2-1
V gene: TRBV11-2
clone size: -
D gene: -
CDR3 DNA: TGTGCCAGCAGCCAACAGGGTAGGACGCTTTCTGAGCAGTTCTTC
CDR3 protein: CASSQQGRTLSEQFF